This passage covers 10 T cell receptor beta chains from one sample sequenced in a study of CD8 T cells in Susac syndrome. RNA, at about 0.5 to 1 ug, was reverse transcribed with random hexamers. One entry per CDR3 protein, called by TCRdb with MiXCR from the immunoSEQ multiplex PCR reads. The table shows approximately 300,000 distinct CDR3 sequences, with approximately 89% occurring only once. Sequenced input: CD8+ T cells from PBMCs. Receptors originate from a human donor with multiple sclerosis.

The chain has TRBV12-3 or TRBV12-4 and TRBJ2-1; 13 nucleotides match TRBD2. The ends lost 5 bases at V and 8 bases at J; junction bases unmatched: 18. This CDR3 has 19 amino acids. The CDR3 sequence is CASSLHPTSGGAPSHEQFF. As DNA, the CDR3 is TGTGCCAGCAGTCTCCACCCCACTAGCGGGGGGGCACCCTCCCATGAGCAGTTCTTC.

The chain couples TRBV14 to TRBJ2-4; D is undetermined. V shed 4 bases and J shed 12 bases, with 4 bases lying between them. This CDR3 spans 9 amino acids. Germline V lookup: CDR1 SGHDN, CDR2 FVKESK. The CDR3 region is CASSRGQYF. CDR3 DNA sequence: TGTGCCAGCAGCCGGGGTCAGTACTTC. The full variable domain, its missing parts supplied by reference TRBV14 and TRBJ2-4, is EAGVTQFPSHSVIEKGQTVTLRCDPISGHDNLYWYRRVMGKEIKFLLHFVKESKQDESGMPNNRFLAERTGGTYSTLKVQPAELEDSGVYFCASSRGQYFGAGTRLSVL.

The chain couples TRBV2 to TRBJ1-2, with TRBD1 as a possible D gene (5 bases). CDR1 is SNHLY, CDR2 FYNNEI, per germline. CDR3 length: 16 residues. The ends were cut back, 0 bases at V and 1 base at J, with 12 bases in the middle. The CDR3 loop reads CASSEAVRGNNYGYTF. CDR3 DNA sequence: TGTGCCAGCAGTGAAGCGGTCCGGGGGAATAACTATGGCTACACCTTC.

This clonotype was recorded once. The rearrangement links TRBV7-4 to TRBJ2-1, with TRBD2 matching over 10 bases. The germline V gene has CDR1 SGHVT and CDR2 SQSDAQ. The CDR3 runs to 17 residues. Trimming at V came to 3 bases and at J to 5 bases, leaving 10 bases not matched to a gene. CDR3 coding DNA: TGTGCCAGCAGCTTGGCCCGAGCGGGAGGGCCGAACAATGAGCAGTTCTTC. It translates to CASSLARAGGPNNEQFF. The entire variable domain, with the rest obtained from reference TRBV7-4 and TRBJ2-1, is as follows: GAGVSQSPRYKVAKRGRDVALRCDSISGHVTLYWYRQTLGQGSEVLTYSQSDAQRDKSGRPSGRFSAERPERSVSTLKIQRTEQGDSAVYLCASSLARAGGPNNEQFFGPGTRLTVL.

The chain has TRBV5-4 and TRBJ2-7, with 7 bases aligning to TRBD1. The V gene's germline CDR1 is SGHNT and CDR2 YYREEE (reference sequence). The CDR3 has 14 amino acids. Trimming at V came to 3 bases and at J to 5 bases, leaving 8 bases not matched to a gene. CDR3: CASSSWVDRDEQYF. Written as DNA, the CDR3 is TGTGCCAGCAGCTCATGGGTTGACAGGGACGAGCAGTACTTC.

This chain joins TRBV12-3 or TRBV12-4 and TRBJ2-7, with 9 bases aligning to TRBD1. After removal of 1 base from V and 2 bases from J, the junction contained 6 bases not matched to a gene. CDR3 size: 16 residues. The CDR3 loop is CASSLEEGTGTYEQYF. In DNA form, the CDR3 reads TGTGCCAGCAGTTTAGAGGAGGGGACAGGGACCTACGAGCAGTACTTC.

Turning to this clonotype: At one boundary the junction diverges from the germline segment, which might be a read error. The rearrangement joins TRBV5-1 to TRBJ2-1; TRBD1 or TRBD2 may be the D gene (5 bases each). From germline, CDR1 is SGHRS and CDR2 YFSETQ. CDR3 length: 20 amino acids. The CDR3, as DNA: TGCGCCAGCAGCGTCCAAGGGGCGGCCCTAGGGAACGGGGCTCACAATGAGCAATTCTTC. Translated, it gives CASSVQGAALGNGAHNEQFF.

The sample holds a few counts of this clonotype. The V gene is TRBV6-5, the J gene TRBJ1-1; D remains ambiguous. There are 15 residues in the CDR3. Trimming removed 0 bases at V and 3 bases at J, with 11 bases between. The germline V gene has CDR1 MNHEY and CDR2 SVGAGI. The CDR3 coding sequence is TGTGCCAGCAGTTACTCGGAACAGCCCCACACTGAAGCTTTCTTT. It encodes CASSYSEQPHTEAFF.

The gene calls are TRBV4-1 and TRBJ2-1; D unclear. The CDR3 sequence is 13 residues long. The germline gives CDR1 MGHRA, CDR2 YSYEKL. V was trimmed by 2 bases and J by 5 bases, leaving 7 bases between them. This chain's CDR3 is CASSQTNDNEQFF. DNA of the CDR3: TGCGCCAGCAGCCAAACTAACGACAATGAGCAGTTCTTC.

The chain recombines TRBV6-1 with TRBJ2-2, with D perhaps TRBD2 (6 bases). The CDR3 covers 14 residues. Germline CDR1 and CDR2: MNHNS and SASEGT. V lost 7 bases and J 7 bases, leaving 16 bases between the germline ends. This CDR3 reads CASNQGGDGGELFF. The CDR3 coding sequence is TGTGCCAGCAACCAAGGAGGGGATGGCGGGGAGCTGTTTTTT.